These 10 T cell receptor beta chains came from one sample sequenced in a study of cytomegalovirus exposure and HLA in healthy donors. 60 Vbeta and 13 Jbeta primers were used in PCR. The method was immunoSEQ multiplex PCR; TCRdb's version includes in-frame clones alone and lacks a portion of them. The table lists over 150,000 clones, around four fifths of them singletons, with over 1% in the top ten. The specimen was PBMCs. These receptors all come from a woman aged 50 to 65 in good health and CMV-seronegative.

This clone occurred once. The chain carries TRBV18 and TRBJ2-7; 10 bases match TRBD2. The germline V gene encodes CDR1 KGHSH and CDR2 LQKENI. The CDR3 is 17 amino acids. Trimming took 4 bases from V and 0 from J; bases not matched to a gene: 9. Here the CDR3 DNA reads TGTGCCAGCTCACACATTTCACTAGCGGGAAGCTCCTACGAGCAGTACTTC. It yields the protein CASSHISLAGSSYEQYF.

The genes are TRBV5-1 and TRBJ1-4, with D maybe TRBD1 (5 bases). Trimming removed 5 bases from V and 4 bases from J, with 12 bases in between. CDR1 is SGHRS and CDR2 is YFSETQ in the germline V gene. The CDR3 totals 14 residues. The CDR3 here is CASRPGGVNEKLFF. The CDR3 nucleotides read TGCGCCAGCAGACCCGGGGGGGTTAATGAAAAACTGTTTTTT. The variable domain in full, with the rest retrieved from reference TRBV5-1 and TRBJ1-4, is KAGVTQTPRYLIKTRGQQVTLSCSPISGHRSVSWYQQTPGQGLQFLFEYFSETQRNKGNFPGRFSGRQFSNSRSEMNVSTLELGDSALYLCASRPGGVNEKLFFGSGTQLSVL.

This clone was seen more than once but under ten times. The chain uses TRBV6-5 and TRBJ1-4; 7 bases match TRBD1. In germline, CDR1 is MNHEY, CDR2 SVGAGI. This CDR3 is built from 14 residues. V lost 5 bases and J lost 8; bases outside the gene matches: 8. CDR3 nucleotide sequence: TGTGCCAGCAGTCCCCGGACAGGTCGGGAAAAACTGTTTTTT. As protein: CASSPRTGREKLFF.

This clone occurred a few times. A junction boundary mismatches the germline segment, possibly from a read error. CDR3 protein: CASSLKSGRVQETQYF. CDR3 coding DNA: TGTGCTAGCAGCTTAAAGAGCGGGAGGGTACAAGAGACCCAGTACTTC. This chain joins TRBV7-7 and TRBJ2-5, with TRBD2 identical over 10 bases. The germline V gene has CDR1 SSHAT and CDR2 FNYEAQ (reference sequence). CDR3 length equals 16 residues.

J is TRBJ2-1 and V is TRBV11-3, with TRBD1 matching over 9 bases. The CDR3 covers 15 residues. V shed 1 base, J shed 8 bases, and the junction held 6 bases outside the gene matches. Looked up from germline, CDR1 is SGHNT and CDR2 is YENEEA. CDR3 nucleotide sequence: TGTGCCAGCAGCTTAGGGGGGACAGGGCCCCATGAGCAGTTCTTC. Amino acid sequence: CASSLGGTGPHEQFF.

This clone has just a few counts. V is TRBV28 and J is TRBJ2-1, with D perhaps TRBD2 (5 bases). The V gene's germline CDR1 is MDHEN and CDR2 SYDVKM. The CDR3 sequence is 12 residues long. CDR3 loop: CASWTGIDEQFF. The CDR3 region has the DNA TGTGCGAGCTGGACGGGAATCGATGAGCAGTTCTTC.

This chain uses TRBV4-3 with TRBJ2-5; 11 bases line up with TRBD1. V trimming: 4 bases; J trimming: 5 bases; junction bases outside the gene matches: 6. The germline gives CDR1 LGHNA, CDR2 YSLEER. CDR3 size: 15 residues. The CDR3 DNA reads as TGCGCCAGCAGCCCGAGGACAGGGGGCGCGGAGACCCAGTACTTC. Its protein is CASSPRTGGAETQYF.

CDR3 region: CASSLVAGSYEQYF. In DNA form, the CDR3 reads TGTGCCAGCAGCTTAGTTGCAGGGTCTTACGAGCAGTACTTC. The chain couples TRBV11-2 to TRBJ2-7; a weak D match, TRBD1 (5 bases). CDR3 length equals 14 residues. V lost 1 base to trimming and J lost 4 bases, with 11 bases between them. Germline V CDR1 and CDR2: SGHAT, FQNNGV.

The J gene is TRBJ2-7, the V gene TRBV11-2; 14 bases are a match to TRBD2. V was pared by 5 bases and J by 9 bases, with 12 bases of the junction left unmatched. CDR3 length equals 16 residues. Germline CDR1 reads SGHAT; CDR2 reads FQNNGV. The CDR3 protein is CASSLGLGLAGVGQYF. The CDR3 DNA reads as TGTGCCAGCAGCCTAGGCTTGGGACTAGCGGGAGTGGGGCAGTACTTC.

The chain uses TRBV27 and TRBJ2-7; 7 nucleotides agree with TRBD2. The CDR3 spans 12 residues. Germline values: CDR1 MNHEY, CDR2 SMNVEV (reference sequence). Trimming at V came to 8 bases and at J to 4 bases, leaving 5 bases not matched to a gene. The CDR3 loop reads CASGRAGYEQYF. DNA for the CDR3: TGTGCCAGCGGGAGGGCCGGGTACGAGCAGTACTTC.